These T cell receptor beta chains were read from a single sample in a study of brain T cells in children with intractable seizures. Assay used: immunoSEQ multiplex PCR; TCRdb lists only in-frame clones, some missing. The sample holds 300,000 to 400,000 clones; 93% are singletons and the top ten take roughly 6%. Sequencing was performed on peripheral blood, taken more than 4 months after surgery. The receptors derive from a boy under two years old with tuberous sclerosis and intractable seizures. Both conserved end residues are part of each CDR3. The D gene is left open where the match is weak. The listing skips clone size in some rows; elsewhere it reads once, few, many or a size class.

j_call: TRBJ2-7; d_call: TRBD2; v_call: TRBV5-1; clone_size: -; cdr3_nt: TGCGCCAGCAGCTTGTCGACTAGCGGGGATTACGAGCAGTACTTC; cdr3_aa: CASSLSTSGDYEQYF
j_call: TRBJ2-7; d_call: -; v_call: TRBV11-2; clone_size: -; cdr3_nt: TGTGCCAGCAGCCCCCAGGGCTACGAGCAGTACTTC; cdr3_aa: CASSPQGYEQYF
j_call: TRBJ2-1; d_call: TRBD2; v_call: TRBV9; clone_size: -; cdr3_nt: TGTGCCAGCAGCGTAGCAGGCGGGAGTAGAAATGAGCAGTTCTTC; cdr3_aa: CASSVAGGSRNEQFF
j_call: TRBJ2-1; d_call: TRBD2; v_call: TRBV10-1; clone_size: -; cdr3_nt: TGCGCCAGCAGTGAGTGGGTAGCGGGATACAATGAGCAGTTCTTC; cdr3_aa: CASSEWVAGYNEQFF
j_call: TRBJ1-4; d_call: -; v_call: TRBV12-3/TRBV12-4; clone_size: -; cdr3_nt: TGTGCCAGCAGTTTAGATTCCGGCAAACTGTTTTTT; cdr3_aa: CASSLDSGKLFF
j_call: TRBJ2-5; d_call: -; v_call: TRBV15; clone_size: -; cdr3_nt: TGTGCCACCAGCAGAGATCTTTCGGGCAGGCCAAAGATTCAAGAGACCCAGTACTTC; cdr3_aa: CATSRDLSGRPKIQETQYF
j_call: TRBJ1-1; d_call: TRBD1; v_call: TRBV30; clone_size: once; cdr3_nt: TGTGCCTGGAGTCCTTACAGGGGGCAAGCTTTCTTT; cdr3_aa: CAWSPYRGQAFF
j_call: TRBJ1-6; d_call: -; v_call: TRBV11-3; clone_size: -; cdr3_nt: TGTGCCAGCAGCTTATACCGGGAAAATAAAGATTCACCCCTCCACTTT; cdr3_aa: CASSLYRENKDSPLHF
j_call: TRBJ2-2; d_call: TRBD1; v_call: TRBV4-2; clone_size: -; cdr3_nt: TGTGCCAGCAGCCAAGTTCAGGACAGGCCGAACACCGGGGAGCTGTTTTTT; cdr3_aa: CASSQVQDRPNTGELFF
j_call: TRBJ1-2; d_call: -; v_call: TRBV19; clone_size: -; cdr3_nt: TGTGCCAGTAGTGGCTATTCTCCGGGCTACACCTTC; cdr3_aa: CASSGYSPGYTF
j_call: TRBJ2-3; d_call: -; v_call: TRBV5-6; clone_size: few; cdr3_nt: TGTGCCAGCAGCTTGGGGGGGGAAAATACGCAGTATTTT; cdr3_aa: CASSLGGENTQYF
j_call: TRBJ2-1; d_call: -; v_call: TRBV28; clone_size: -; cdr3_nt: TGTGCCAGCATCGGCAGGCCCGGGGAGGGGGCCTCCTACAATGAGCAGTTCTTC; cdr3_aa: CASIGRPGEGASYNEQFF
j_call: TRBJ2-7; d_call: -; v_call: TRBV6-5; clone_size: -; cdr3_nt: TGTGCCAGCAGCCTCCGGGGGCTCCTAGGCGAGCAGTACTTC; cdr3_aa: CASSLRGLLGEQYF
j_call: TRBJ1-1; d_call: TRBD1; v_call: TRBV7-6; clone_size: -; cdr3_nt: TGTGCCAGCAGCCTTTGGACAGGGGGCGGCGACACTGAAGCTTTCTTT; cdr3_aa: CASSLWTGGGDTEAFF
j_call: TRBJ1-3; d_call: TRBD1; v_call: TRBV5-6; clone_size: -; cdr3_nt: TGTGCCAGCAGCTTTTGGGAGGGGGCATACACCATATATTTT; cdr3_aa: CASSFWEGAYTIYF
j_call: TRBJ2-3; d_call: -; v_call: TRBV6-1; clone_size: -; cdr3_nt: TGTGCCAGCAGTGAATTAAGTTTTGGCAGCACAGATACGCAGTATTTT; cdr3_aa: CASSELSFGSTDTQYF
j_call: TRBJ2-2; d_call: TRBD2; v_call: TRBV6-1; clone_size: -; cdr3_nt: TGTGCCAGCAGTGATCTTCCAGTAGCGGGCGGGGAGCTGTTTTTT; cdr3_aa: CASSDLPVAGGELFF
j_call: TRBJ1-1; d_call: -; v_call: TRBV7-2; clone_size: -; cdr3_nt: TGTGCCAGCAGCTTAAGAGAAATGAACACTGAAGCTTTCTTT; cdr3_aa: CASSLREMNTEAFF
j_call: TRBJ2-1; d_call: -; v_call: TRBV4-1; clone_size: -; cdr3_nt: TGCGCCAGCAGCCAAGAGGCGGGCTATCCCTGGGATGAGCAGTTCTTC; cdr3_aa: CASSQEAGYPWDEQFF
j_call: TRBJ1-1; d_call: TRBD1; v_call: TRBV7-6; clone_size: once; cdr3_nt: TGTGCCAGCAGCCGTACACAGGGGGTCAACAATGAAGCTTTCTTT; cdr3_aa: CASSRTQGVNNEAFF